In this sample, the clone carrying this TCR beta chain turned up many times. Its target is not known. The data are from a study of T cells after yellow fever vaccination. Whole-study findings and limits: Post-booster samples contained most primary-vaccination clones (around 96% CD4, approximately 88% CD8).

V lost 2 bases to trimming and J lost 5 bases, with 18 bases between them. The germline V gene encodes CDR1 SQVTM and CDR2 ANQGSEA. This CDR3 is built from 16 residues. UMIs were added to TCR cDNA along with a universal primer site when it was made by 5'RACE template switching. From the 5' RACE reads, TCRdb called clonotypes with MiXCR, one entry per CDR3 protein. The sample holds some 240,000 distinct CDR3 sequences, over 3% seen once. The rearrangement uses TRBV29-1 and TRBJ2-2, with a possible D match to TRBD2 (6 bases). This receptor was identified in a man aged 18 to 29 who received the YFV17D yellow fever vaccine. The sequencing used PBMCs, collected 15 days after the yellow fever booster vaccination. CDR3 nucleotides: TGCAGCGTTGAATCCGAGGGACTCGCATATACCGGGGAGCTGTTTTTT. This translates into CSVESEGLAYTGELFF.